These 21 T cell receptor beta chains originate from one sample sequenced in a study of tumor-infiltrating lymphocytes in localized non-small cell lung cancer. TCRdb's copy holds only in-frame clones and misses some; the assay was immunoSEQ multiplex PCR. The sample yields approximately 17,000 clones, 73% seen once. The sample consisted of lung tumor tissue. The receptors here all came from a human donor with non-small cell lung cancer.

This clone was counted a few times. The chain uses TRBV18 and TRBJ2-7; 7 bases match TRBD1. This CDR3 contains 14 residues. Germline CDR1 is KGHSH and CDR2 is LQKENI. The ends lost 5 bases at V and 3 bases at J; junction bases unmatched: 7. The CDR3, as DNA: TGTGCCAGCTCATTACAGGGGCCGGGCTACGAGCAGTACTTC. It yields the protein CASSLQGPGYEQYF.

The chain links TRBV5-1 to TRBJ1-3; D might be TRBD1 (5 bases). The V end was cut by 0 bases, the J end by 6 bases, with 13 bases between. The V gene's germline CDR1 is SGHRS and CDR2 YFSETQ. The CDR3 spans 15 residues. CDR3 nucleotide sequence: TGCGCCAGCAGCTTGGAACAGGCCGGCAAAAACACCATATATTTT. Its protein is CASSLEQAGKNTIYF.

The V gene is TRBV6-5, the J gene TRBJ1-1; weak D call: TRBD1 (5 bases). The V gene lost 6 bases and the J gene lost 11 bases, with 19 bases spanning the gap. CDR1 and CDR2 from the germline V gene are MNHEY and SVGAGI. The CDR3 runs to 13 residues. DNA of the CDR3: TGTGCCAGCAGCCTCACAAGGGAAAGGGGCGCTTTCTTT. This gives the protein CASSLTRERGAFF.

This clone was observed a single time. The chain recombines TRBV27 with TRBJ2-7; 7 positions match TRBD1. The V segment lost 6 bases and the J segment 0 bases; nucleotides outside the gene matches: 5. Per germline, CDR1 MNHEY and CDR2 SMNVEV (reference sequence). CDR3 length: 14 residues. The CDR3 region has the DNA TGTGCCAGCAGACGCCGGGACAGCTCCTACGAGCAGTACTTC. It translates to CASRRRDSSYEQYF.

The chain is built from TRBV28 and TRBJ2-7, with 13 bases identical to TRBD2. The CDR3 has 19 residues. Germline trimming cut 7 bases from V and 0 bases from J; bases unmatched to any gene: 15. Germline V CDR1 and CDR2: MDHEN, SYDVKM. The DNA for the CDR3 is TGTGCCAGCATACCAACGTTGACTAGCGGGAGGCCGTTCTCCTACGAGCAGTACTTC. Its protein is CASIPTLTSGRPFSYEQYF.

V is TRBV5-3 and J is TRBJ1-2; the D gene is possibly TRBD1 (6 bases). TRBV5-3 is an ORF for which the function is uncertain. V gave up 8 bases and J gave up 8 bases, with 19 bases separating them. This CDR3 has 13 amino acids. The CDR3 is CASSPGGGPGYTF. The CDR3 DNA sequence: TGTGCCAGCAGCCCAGGAGGGGGGCCCGGCTACACCTTC.

The gene calls are TRBV28 and TRBJ2-5; unclear D gene. The length of the CDR3 is 16 residues. The V and J ends lost 4 bases and 3 bases respectively, with 18 bases between them. CDR1 is MDHEN and CDR2 is SYDVKM in the germline V gene. CDR3 sequence reads: CASSSFLQPDKETQYF. Here the CDR3 DNA reads TGTGCCAGCAGTTCGTTTTTACAGCCCGATAAAGAGACCCAGTACTTC. Full variable domain (missing parts from reference TRBV28 and TRBJ2-5): DVKVTQSSRYLVKRTGEKVFLECVQDMDHENMFWYRQDPGLGLRLIYFSYDVKMKEKGDIPEGYSVSREKKERFSLILESASTNQTSMYLCASSSFLQPDKETQYFGPGTRLLVL.

A single count supports this clone. The rearrangement uses TRBV18 and TRBJ2-7; 8 positions match TRBD1. CDR1 is KGHSH, CDR2 LQKENI, per germline. V lost 6 bases and J lost 3; bases outside the gene matches: 4. The CDR3 has 13 residues. CDR3 in amino acids: CASSGGTGYEQYF. The CDR3, as DNA: TGTGCCAGCTCTGGTGGGACAGGCTACGAGCAGTACTTC.

V and J are TRBV29-1 and TRBJ2-2; 14 bases map to TRBD2. The junction had 2 bases not matched to a gene; V was cut back by 5 bases and J by 6 bases. Germline CDR1 reads SQVTM; CDR2 reads ANQGSEA. The CDR3 is 14 residues long. CDR3 sequence reads: CSVKTSGGAGELFF. The DNA of the CDR3 is TGCAGCGTTAAGACTAGCGGGGGGGCCGGGGAGCTGTTTTTT.

The chain's CDR3 is CASSQGGEQFF. The CDR3 DNA follows: TGTGCCAGCAGCCAAGGAGGGGAGCAGTTCTTC. The V and J genes are TRBV14 and TRBJ2-1; D might be TRBD2 (5 bases). Trimming removed 1 base at V and 10 bases at J, with 5 bases between. Germline-derived CDR1 and CDR2 are SGHDN and FVKESK. The CDR3 has 11 amino acids. The variable domain in full, completed from reference TRBV14 and TRBJ2-1, reads EAGVTQFPSHSVIEKGQTVTLRCDPISGHDNLYWYRRVMGKEIKFLLHFVKESKQDESGMPNNRFLAERTGGTYSTLKVQPAELEDSGVYFCASSQGGEQFFGPGTRLTVL.

This clone was seen a handful of times. This chain links TRBV6-1 with TRBJ1-5; a weak D match, TRBD1 (5 bases). Trimming left V 6 bases short and J 6 bases short, with 15 bases between. The CDR3 runs 14 residues. Germline values: CDR1 MNHNS, CDR2 SASEGT. Written as DNA, the CDR3 is TGTGCCAGCAGCATGTCTCGGGGGAGTCAGCCCCAGCATTTT. Protein product: CASSMSRGSQPQHF.

The genes are TRBV6-5 and TRBJ2-7; the D is unclear. The CDR3 length is 13 residues. Trimming took off 5 bases at V and 4 bases at J, with 12 bases between the two ends. Germline V gives CDR1 MNHEY, CDR2 SVGAGI. The CDR3 loop is CASSPNKGYEQYF. In DNA form, the CDR3 reads TGTGCCAGCAGTCCCAATAAAGGGTACGAGCAGTACTTC.

The chain joins TRBV5-1 to TRBJ2-5; 8 nucleotides match TRBD1. V was pared by 0 bases and J by 7 bases, with 5 bases of the junction left unmatched. The CDR3 length is 14 residues. From germline, CDR1 is SGHRS and CDR2 YFSETQ. CDR3 bases: TGCGCCAGCAGCTTGGCCCAACAGGGGGTGACCCAGTACTTC. Amino acid sequence: CASSLAQQGVTQYF.

This chain links TRBV29-1 with TRBJ2-2; TRBD2 matches 8 bases. The CDR3 spans 14 residues. CDR1 SQVTM and CDR2 ANQGSEA come from the germline V gene. V shed 6 bases, J shed 5 bases, and the junction held 8 bases outside the gene matches. CDR3 amino acids: CSVREGSRTGELFF. The CDR3 bases are TGCAGCGTCCGGGAGGGGTCTAGGACCGGGGAGCTGTTTTTT.

This clone was detected a few times. The CDR3: CASATGSILGTQYF. The CDR3 DNA sequence: TGTGCCAGCGCAACAGGGTCGATATTGGGTACGCAGTATTTT. The chain uses TRBV27 and TRBJ2-3; D possibly corresponds to TRBD1 (6 bases). The CDR3 has 14 amino acids. Trimming left V 8 bases short and J 8 bases short, with 20 bases between. Germline assignment: CDR1 MNHEY and CDR2 SMNVEV (reference sequence).

This clone rates as medium-sized. The gene calls are TRBV7-9 and TRBJ2-7; TRBD2 might be the D (6 bases). The CDR3 loop spans 12 amino acids. The germline V gene encodes CDR1 SEHNR and CDR2 FQNEAQ (reference sequence). Between the trimmed V and J ends, which lost 5 bases and 5 bases, there was a span of 10 bases. CDR3 protein: CASSPTRNEQYF. CDR3 DNA: TGTGCCAGCAGCCCGACTAGGAACGAGCAGTACTTC.

The chain combines TRBV10-2 with TRBJ2-3; weak D call: TRBD1 (5 bases). Germline loops: CDR1 WSHSY, CDR2 SAAADI. The CDR3 is 16 amino acids. Trimming took 6 bases from V and 2 from J, leaving 18 bases between them. CDR3 protein: CASSPPGAFDTDTQYF. The CDR3 nucleotides are TGCGCCAGCAGCCCCCCTGGGGCGTTCGACACAGATACGCAGTATTTT.

The chain employs TRBV5-1 and TRBJ1-1; possible D gene TRBD1, 5 bases. This CDR3 region has 15 residues. Trimming pared 0 bases from V and 0 bases from J, leaving 9 bases between. The germline gives CDR1 SGHRS, CDR2 YFSETQ. CDR3 loop: CASSLDGQMNTEAFF. The CDR3 region has the DNA TGCGCCAGCAGCTTGGATGGACAAATGAACACTGAAGCTTTCTTT.

This chain joins TRBV18 and TRBJ1-2; TRBD1 agrees at 11 bases. The CDR3 consists of 16 residues. Germline CDR1 reads KGHSH; CDR2 reads LQKENI. With V trimmed by 4 bases and J by 8 bases, 12 bases remained unmatched. The CDR3 protein is CASSRFRPGQGDGYTF. The CDR3 coding sequence is TGTGCCAGCTCACGCTTTAGACCGGGACAGGGGGACGGCTACACCTTC. Complete variable domain (other parts from reference TRBV18 and TRBJ1-2): NAGVMQNPRHLVRRRGQEARLRCSPMKGHSHVYWYRQLPEEGLKFMVYLQKENIIDESGMPKERFSAEFPKEGPSILRIQQVVRGDSAAYFCASSRFRPGQGDGYTFGSGTRLTVV.

This chain uses TRBV6-5 with TRBJ1-6; 8 bases fit TRBD1. This CDR3 is built from 15 residues. Germline trimming cut 2 bases from V and 5 bases from J; bases unmatched to any gene: 2. The V gene's germline CDR1 is MNHEY and CDR2 SVGAGI. DNA of the CDR3: TGTGCCAGCAGTTACGACAGGGGCAATAATTCACCCCTCCACTTT. Its protein product is CASSYDRGNNSPLHF.

This chain connects TRBV19 to TRBJ1-4; 9 nucleotides agree with TRBD1. The trim removed 6 bases at V and 4 bases at J, leaving 12 bases unmatched. The CDR3 has 17 amino acids. Germline V lookup: CDR1 LNHDA, CDR2 SQIVND (reference sequence). The CDR3 sequence is CASRRNGQGHSNEKLFF. For the CDR3, the DNA is TGTGCCAGTAGGCGCAATGGACAGGGGCACAGTAATGAAAAACTGTTTTTT.